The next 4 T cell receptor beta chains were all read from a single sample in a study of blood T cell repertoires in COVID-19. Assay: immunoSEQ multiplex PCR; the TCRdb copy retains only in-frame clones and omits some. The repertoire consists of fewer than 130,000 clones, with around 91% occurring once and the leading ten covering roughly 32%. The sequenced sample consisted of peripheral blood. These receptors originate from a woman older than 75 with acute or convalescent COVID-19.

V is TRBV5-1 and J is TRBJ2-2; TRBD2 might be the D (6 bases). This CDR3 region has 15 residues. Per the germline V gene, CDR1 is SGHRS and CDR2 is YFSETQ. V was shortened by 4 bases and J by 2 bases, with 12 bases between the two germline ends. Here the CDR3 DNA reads TGCGCCAGCAGCAGGGAGGACGGAAACACCGGGGAGCTGTTTTTT. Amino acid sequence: CASSREDGNTGELFF.

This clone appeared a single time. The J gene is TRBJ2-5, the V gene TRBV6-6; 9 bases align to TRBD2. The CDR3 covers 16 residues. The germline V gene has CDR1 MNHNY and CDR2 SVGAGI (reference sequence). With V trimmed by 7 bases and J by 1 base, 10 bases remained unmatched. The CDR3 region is CASKKFRSGSQETQYF. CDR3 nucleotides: TGTGCCAGCAAAAAGTTCCGTAGCGGGAGCCAAGAGACCCAGTACTTC.

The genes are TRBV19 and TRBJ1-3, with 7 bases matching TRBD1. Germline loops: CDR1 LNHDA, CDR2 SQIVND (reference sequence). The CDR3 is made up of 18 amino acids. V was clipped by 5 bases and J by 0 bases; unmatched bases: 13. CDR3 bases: TGTGCCAGTAGTGCGATGGCGGGACAGTCATCCTCTGGAAACACCATATATTTT. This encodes CASSAMAGQSSSGNTIYF.

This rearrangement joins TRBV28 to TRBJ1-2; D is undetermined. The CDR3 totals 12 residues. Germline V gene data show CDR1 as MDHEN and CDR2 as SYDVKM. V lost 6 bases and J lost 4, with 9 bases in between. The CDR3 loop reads CASRPNSYGYTF. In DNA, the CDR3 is TGTGCCAGCAGACCAAACAGCTATGGCTACACCTTC.